This T cell receptor beta chain stems from a study of early T cells in non-severe SARS-CoV-2 infection. Study context: Chains were unpaired, as sequencing was done on bulk RNA from unsorted whole blood. Study-wide results and limits: CD4 and private specificities were missed by VDJdb matching, which favored anti-spike CD8 responses.

Germline lookup yields CDR1 DFQATT and CDR2 SNEGSKA (reference sequence). CDR3 size: 13 residues. V lost 6 bases, J lost 6 bases, and 18 bases lay in between. For this clonotype: Its target is unknown.

The TCR library protocol attached unique molecular identifiers to the individual cDNA molecules. Each CDR3 protein is one row after TCRdb ran MiXCR on the 5' RACE reads. The sample lists some 64,000 distinct CDR3 sequences, roughly a tenth occurring once. This TCR came from an adult who was a healthcare worker with PCR-confirmed SARS-CoV-2 infection or an uninfected control (not recorded which). Input material: whole blood. The chain joins TRBV20-1 to TRBJ2-7; D call uncertain. CDR3 protein: CSARQATNGEQYF. For the CDR3, the DNA is TGCAGTGCCCGGCAAGCCACTAATGGCGAGCAGTACTTC.